Listed here is a single T cell receptor (beta chain). These data belong to a study of blood T cells in healthy people across ages. The CDR3 sequence is 15 residues long. V was clipped by 4 bases and J by 4 bases, with 15 bases between them. Per germline, CDR1 SGDLS and CDR2 YYNGEE. The second PCR ran about 6 to 12 cycles with a sample-barcoded 5' primer and J-beta primers. Each CDR3 protein gets one entry after TCRdb re-called the 5' RACE reads with MiXCR. The profile shows about 570,000 distinct CDR3 sequences, 25% to 30% of them singletons. What was sequenced was blood. This clonotype was sampled from a woman aged 70-85 years in good health. The chain couples TRBV9 to TRBJ2-1; tentative D call: TRBD2 (6 bases). CDR3 bases: TGTGCCAGCAGCCCCCAGAGCGGGCAGTACAATGAGCAGTTCTTC. Protein: CASSPQSGQYNEQFF.